Shown below are 18 T cell receptor beta chains from a single sample sequenced in a study of shared clonotypes between healthy human individuals. Assay used: immunoSEQ multiplex PCR; TCRdb lists only in-frame clones, some missing. The sample has under 650,000 clones, roughly 95% seen once; the top ten hold 0.055% to 0.075%. The sequenced material came from naive CD4+ T cells sorted from blood. The subset was: CD45RA+ positively selected. The receptors stem from a woman in her twenties or thirties in good health.

This clone appeared once. The rearrangement uses TRBV6-1 and TRBJ1-4, with D uncertain. Between the trimmed V and J ends, which lost 4 bases and 8 bases, there was a span of 14 bases. This CDR3 has 14 residues. Germline V lookup: CDR1 MNHNS, CDR2 SASEGT. CDR3 sequence: CASSGHGWSEKLFF. The CDR3, as DNA: TGTGCCAGCAGTGGCCACGGGTGGAGCGAAAAACTGTTTTTT.

This sequence joins TRBV4-1 and TRBJ2-1; 9 nucleotides agree with TRBD2. Germline V gene sequence: CDR1 MGHRA, CDR2 YSYEKL. The CDR3 is 18 amino acids. The ends lost 3 bases at V and 5 bases at J; junction bases unmatched: 14. CDR3 DNA: TGCGCCAGCAGCCAGGCAGCTATTCTAGCGGGACCCCACAATGAGCAGTTCTTC. Translating it yields CASSQAAILAGPHNEQFF.

The chain recombines TRBV10-2 with TRBJ2-2, with D hard to call. Germline V gene sequence: CDR1 WSHSY, CDR2 SAAADI. This CDR3 is 14 amino acids long. Trimming shortened V by 7 bases and J by 0 bases, and 9 bases separated the two germline ends. Here the CDR3 DNA reads TGCGCCAGCAATCGCGGAGCGAACACCGGGGAGCTGTTTTTT. It translates to CASNRGANTGELFF.

This clone appeared once. This chain connects TRBV2 to TRBJ2-3, with TRBD1 as a possible D gene (5 bases). V shed 11 bases and J shed 6 bases, with 21 bases lying between them. The CDR3 is 14 residues long. Germline CDR1 reads SNHLY; CDR2 reads FYNNEI. This CDR3 reads CALAQGHPSDTQYF. CDR3 DNA sequence: TGTGCCCTTGCGCAGGGCCACCCGTCGGATACGCAGTATTTT.

CDR3 in DNA: TGTGCCAGCAGCTACAGTGGGCGGGGGAGCTCCTACGAGCAGTACTTC. As protein: CASSYSGRGSSYEQYF. The chain carries TRBV7-9 and TRBJ2-7; 7 positions agree with TRBD2. CDR3 length equals 16 residues. Germline CDR1 and CDR2: SEHNR and FQNEAQ (reference sequence). V was clipped by 4 bases and J by 0 bases; unmatched bases: 9. Drawing the rest from reference TRBV7-9 and TRBJ2-7, the complete variable domain is DTGVSQNPRHKITKRGQNVTFRCDPISEHNRLYWYRQTLGQGPEFLTYFQNEAQLEKSRLLSDRFSAERPKGSFSTLEIQRTEQGDSAMYLCASSYSGRGSSYEQYFGPGTRLTVT.

The V call is TRBV10-3, the J call TRBJ2-7; tentatively, D is TRBD1 (5 bases). CDR3 size: 12 residues. Trimming stripped 11 bases from V and 3 bases from J, with 14 bases between. Germline V CDR1 and CDR2: ENHRY, SYGVKD. This chain's CDR3 is CASGQGSYEQYF. In nucleotides, the CDR3 is TGTGCCTCCGGGCAGGGCAGCTACGAGCAGTACTTC.

Worth noting for this clone: Other DNA sequences of this sample code for an identical CDR3. The V and J genes are TRBV18 and TRBJ2-2; 11 bases match TRBD2. V dropped 3 bases and J dropped 4; count of bases not matched to a gene: 1. The CDR3 sequence is 15 residues long. The V gene's germline CDR1 is KGHSH and CDR2 LQKENI. CDR3 in DNA: TGTGCCAGCTCACCGGGGACTAGCGGCACCGGGGAGCTGTTTTTT. This encodes CASSPGTSGTGELFF.

The genes are TRBV11-2 and TRBJ2-7, with 10 bases that match TRBD2. Trimming took 5 bases from V and 5 from J; bases not matched to a gene: 12. There are 16 residues in the CDR3. Germline lookup yields CDR1 SGHAT and CDR2 FQNNGV. CDR3 DNA sequence: TGTGCCAGCAGCCACGATAGCGGGAGGTTTCGAAACGAGCAGTACTTC. It encodes CASSHDSGRFRNEQYF. Full variable domain (outside the CDR3, taken from reference TRBV11-2 and TRBJ2-7): EAGVAQSPRYKIIEKRQSVAFWCNPISGHATLYWYQQILGQGPKLLIQFQNNGVVDDSQLPKDRFSAERLKGVDSTLKIQPAKLEDSAVYLCASSHDSGRFRNEQYFGPGTRLTVT.

Here the CDR3 DNA reads TGCGCCAGCAGCTTGGCTGGGGATTACTACGAGCAGTACTTC. Protein: CASSLAGDYYEQYF. The chain is built from TRBV5-1 and TRBJ2-7, with D unclear. This CDR3 contains 14 residues. V was shortened by 0 bases and J by 3 bases, with 10 bases between the two germline ends. CDR1 SGHRS and CDR2 YFSETQ come from the germline V gene.

The chain is built from TRBV28 and TRBJ1-1; no clear D gene. CDR1 is MDHEN and CDR2 is SYDVKM in the germline V gene. Trimming removed 3 bases at V and 5 bases at J, with 10 bases between. The CDR3 covers 13 residues. CDR3 sequence: CASSFYPGTEAFF. As DNA, the CDR3 is TGTGCCAGCAGTTTCTACCCGGGGACTGAAGCTTTCTTT. Filled out from reference TRBV28 and TRBJ1-1, the complete variable domain reads DVKVTQSSRYLVKRTGEKVFLECVQDMDHENMFWYRQDPGLGLRLIYFSYDVKMKEKGDIPEGYSVSREKKERFSLILESASTNQTSMYLCASSFYPGTEAFFGQGTRLTVV.

This rearrangement joins TRBV4-1 to TRBJ1-2, with 8 bases matching TRBD1. Germline trimming cut 1 base from V and 2 bases from J; bases unmatched to any gene: 6. Germline assignment: CDR1 MGHRA and CDR2 YSYEKL. This CDR3 region has 16 residues. The CDR3 protein is CASSQGTRTGNYGYTF. In DNA, the CDR3 is TGCGCCAGCAGCCAAGGGACTCGGACAGGGAACTATGGCTACACCTTC.

This rearrangement joins TRBV27 to TRBJ2-2; 11 bases are a match to TRBD2. CDR3 length: 18 residues. CDR1 is MNHEY, CDR2 SMNVEV, per germline (reference sequence). Germline trimming cut 5 bases from V and 1 base from J; bases unmatched to any gene: 9. The CDR3 loop reads CASSHQKTSGGNTGELFF. The CDR3 bases are TGTGCCAGCAGTCACCAAAAAACTAGCGGGGGGAACACCGGGGAGCTGTTTTTT.

V is TRBV5-1 and J is TRBJ2-7; 7 bases agree with TRBD1. This CDR3 comprises 14 residues. V lost 5 bases, J lost 2 bases, and 7 bases stayed unmatched. Germline CDR1 is SGHRS and CDR2 is YFSETQ. The CDR3 loop is CASSSGTETYEQYF. The CDR3 coding sequence is TGCGCCAGCAGTTCCGGGACAGAGACCTACGAGCAGTACTTC.

The chain uses TRBV18 and TRBJ1-1; unclear D gene. V lost 5 bases and J lost 11, with 12 bases in between. In germline, CDR1 is KGHSH, CDR2 LQKENI. This CDR3 spans 11 amino acids. The CDR3, as DNA: TGTGCCAGCTCAAATCAGGTGGATGCTTTCTTT. It encodes CASSNQVDAFF.

The gene calls are TRBV11-2 and TRBJ2-1, with TRBD2 identical over 13 bases. From germline, CDR1 is SGHAT and CDR2 FQNNGV. V lost 6 bases, J lost 10 bases, and 6 bases stayed unmatched. CDR3 length equals 14 residues. Here the CDR3 DNA reads TGTGCCAGCAGTTGGACTAGCGGGAGTGGGGAGCAGTTCTTC. It specifies CASSWTSGSGEQFF. The complete variable domain, with remaining parts taken from reference TRBV11-2 and TRBJ2-1, reads EAGVAQSPRYKIIEKRQSVAFWCNPISGHATLYWYQQILGQGPKLLIQFQNNGVVDDSQLPKDRFSAERLKGVDSTLKIQPAKLEDSAVYLCASSWTSGSGEQFFGPGTRLTVL.

The CDR3 nucleotides are TGTGCCAGCAGCCATGCTGGCGGGAGCCCTTACAATGAGCAGTTCTTC. It yields the protein CASSHAGGSPYNEQFF. The chain is built from TRBV5-4 and TRBJ2-1, with 7 bases fitting TRBD2. This CDR3 comprises 16 residues. Germline values: CDR1 SGHNT, CDR2 YYREEE (reference sequence). J was trimmed by 4 bases and V by 4 bases; bases with no gene match: 11.

The chain recombines TRBV28 with TRBJ2-6; D ambiguous. The CDR3 covers 14 residues. The germline V and J ends were trimmed by 4 bases and 6 bases, with 10 bases remaining between them. Germline V gene sequence: CDR1 MDHEN, CDR2 SYDVKM. CDR3 amino acids: CASSSSYEANVLTF. CDR3 nucleotides: TGTGCCAGCAGTTCTTCTTATGAGGCCAACGTCCTGACTTTC.

This chain uses TRBV2 with TRBJ2-3; the D gene is possibly TRBD2 (5 bases). Germline-derived CDR1 and CDR2 are SNHLY and FYNNEI. The CDR3 is made up of 13 amino acids. The V gene lost 5 bases and the J gene lost 4 bases, with 10 bases spanning the gap. CDR3 nucleotides: TGTGCCAGCAGTCAGAATAGCGCAGATACGCAGTATTTT. Encoded protein: CASSQNSADTQYF.